Shown below are 19 T cell receptor beta chains from a single sample sequenced in a study of PD-L1 blockade in urothelial cancer. TCRdb's table, derived via immunoSEQ multiplex PCR, lists solely in-frame clones and lacks some. This sample carries roughly 24,000 clones, 75% to 90% of them seen once, and the ten largest clones take 25% to 40%. The sample was PBMCs, taken around atezolizumab (anti-PD-L1) treatment. Receptors were obtained from a man in his fifties or sixties with urothelial cancer.

The genes are TRBV9 and TRBJ2-2; TRBD1 aligns across 7 bases. The germline CDR1 and CDR2 sequences are SGDLS and YYNGEE. V lost 2 bases to trimming and J lost 0 bases; unmatched junction nucleotides: 4. The CDR3 runs to 16 residues. The CDR3 nucleotides are TGTGCCAGCAGCGTCCGACAGGGTTCGAACACCGGGGAGCTGTTTTTT. As protein: CASSVRQGSNTGELFF.

V gene TRBV1 combines with J gene TRBJ2-7; the table assigns TRBD2, which was not confirmed against the DNA. TRBV1 is a pseudogene. The length of the CDR3 is 17 residues. The CDR3 DNA reads as TGCACCAGCAGCCAAGAGGTCTGCCCGTCGAGCTCCTACGAGCAGTACTTC. Protein product: CTSSQEVCPSSSYEQYF.

V usage is TRBV5-4 and J usage is TRBJ2-5, with D uncertain. V was pared by 0 bases and J by 2 bases, with 5 bases between. CDR1 is SGHNT and CDR2 is YYREEE in the germline V gene (reference sequence). CDR3 length: 13 residues. CDR3: CASSLARQETQYF. In DNA form, the CDR3 reads TGTGCCAGCAGCTTGGCTAGGCAAGAGACCCAGTACTTC.

V gene TRBV19 combines with J gene TRBJ1-2; D unresolved. V lost 1 base to trimming and J lost 8 bases, with 14 bases between them. The CDR3 spans 14 residues. Per germline, CDR1 LNHDA and CDR2 SQIVND (reference sequence). CDR3: CASSIALSGFGYTF. Here the CDR3 DNA reads TGTGCCAGTAGTATAGCGTTGAGCGGGTTCGGCTACACCTTC.

V is TRBV4-1 and J is TRBJ2-7, with D tentatively TRBD1 (6 bases). The CDR3 sequence is 17 residues long. Per the germline V gene, CDR1 is MGHRA and CDR2 is YSYEKL. The V gene lost 0 bases and the J gene lost 2 bases, with 17 bases spanning the gap. This CDR3 reads CASSQDWGADRAYEQYF. CDR3 nucleotide sequence: TGCGCCAGCAGCCAAGATTGGGGTGCGGACAGAGCCTACGAGCAGTACTTC.

The CDR3 region has the DNA TGTGCCAGTATGGGACTCAGCTCCTACAATGAGCAGTTCTTC. Translated, it gives CASMGLSSYNEQFF. The rearrangement uses TRBV19 and TRBJ2-1; tentative D call: TRBD2 (6 bases). This CDR3 region has 14 residues. Germline V gene data show CDR1 as LNHDA and CDR2 as SQIVND (reference sequence). Trimming left V 7 bases short and J 0 bases short, with 10 bases between.

V is TRBV10-2 and J is TRBJ2-5; 10 positions agree with TRBD1. With 3 bases clipped from V and 7 bases from J, the junction kept 8 bases outside the gene matches. Germline V lookup: CDR1 WSHSY, CDR2 SAAADI. The CDR3 consists of 15 residues. The CDR3 bases are TGCGCCAGCAGTGATGGACAGGGGGGGAGGGGGACCCAGTACTTC. It translates to CASSDGQGGRGTQYF.

The V call is TRBV9, the J call TRBJ2-5; TRBD2 matches 11 bases. Per germline, CDR1 SGDLS and CDR2 YYNGEE. V shed 5 bases, J shed 7 bases, and the junction held 10 bases outside the gene matches. The CDR3 totals 15 residues. This CDR3 is CASSDKLAGGGTQYF. The CDR3 coding sequence is TGTGCCAGCAGTGACAAGCTAGCGGGAGGAGGGACCCAGTACTTC.

The chain is built from TRBV5-6 and TRBJ1-2; D may be TRBD1 (5 bases). CDR3 length: 16 amino acids. Germline CDR1 is SGHDT and CDR2 is YYEEEE. Trimming took off 3 bases at V and 0 bases at J, with 15 bases between the two ends. The CDR3 loop reads CASSWGGFKTNYGYTF. Here the CDR3 DNA reads TGTGCCAGCAGCTGGGGGGGGTTTAAAACTAACTATGGCTACACCTTC.

A single count supports this clone. V is TRBV7-9 and J is TRBJ1-2, with TRBD1 matching 9 bases. J lost 5 bases, V lost 4 bases, and 8 bases had no gene match. This CDR3 is built from 15 residues. Looked up from germline, CDR1 is SEHNR and CDR2 is FQNEAQ (reference sequence). In DNA, the CDR3 is TGTGCCAGCAGCTCCGGGACAGGGTTAGAGTATGGCTACACCTTC. Encoded protein: CASSSGTGLEYGYTF.

This rearrangement joins TRBV5-1 to TRBJ2-1, with D possibly matching TRBD2 (7 bases). Trimming pared 4 bases from V and 7 bases from J, leaving 18 bases between. The CDR3 runs to 15 residues. Germline CDR1 is SGHRS and CDR2 is YFSETQ. The CDR3 nucleotides are TGCGCCAGCAGCCGAGTTGCGGGGGCGCGGAATGAGCAGTTCTTC. The encoded protein is CASSRVAGARNEQFF. The full variable domain, completed using reference TRBV5-1 and TRBJ2-1, is KAGVTQTPRYLIKTRGQQVTLSCSPISGHRSVSWYQQTPGQGLQFLFEYFSETQRNKGNFPGRFSGRQFSNSRSEMNVSTLELGDSALYLCASSRVAGARNEQFFGPGTRLTVL.

There are a few counts of this clone. This sequence joins TRBV2 and TRBJ2-7; TRBD1 might be the D (6 bases). V lost 6 bases to trimming and J lost 4 bases, with 19 bases between them. Germline V gene sequence: CDR1 SNHLY, CDR2 FYNNEI. This CDR3 contains 15 residues. The CDR3 sequence is CASSLLGAGAYEQYF. In DNA form, the CDR3 reads TGTGCCAGCAGCCTCCTGGGCGCAGGGGCGTACGAGCAGTACTTC. The full variable domain, completed using reference TRBV2 and TRBJ2-7, is EPEVTQTPSHQVTQMGQEVILRCVPISNHLYFYWYRQILGQKVEFLVSFYNNEISEKSEIFDDQFSVERPDGSNFTLKIRSTKLEDSAMYFCASSLLGAGAYEQYFGPGTRLTVT.

The chain combines TRBV5-6 with TRBJ2-1; tentative D call: TRBD1 (6 bases). Germline V gives CDR1 SGHDT, CDR2 YYEEEE. There are 14 residues in the CDR3. Trimming removed 1 base from V and 7 bases from J, with 12 bases in between. The CDR3 DNA reads TGTGCCAGCAGCTTGTGGACAGCACCTAATGAGCAGTTCTTC. Protein product: CASSLWTAPNEQFF.

Only a few counts were recorded for this clone. This rearrangement joins TRBV5-1 to TRBJ1-2; D uncertain. This CDR3 is built from 13 residues. V lost 0 bases, J lost 7 bases, and 10 bases lay in between. Germline values: CDR1 SGHRS, CDR2 YFSETQ. DNA for the CDR3: TGCGCCAGCAGCTTGGCCCTTGGCTCTGGCTACACCTTC. Encoded protein: CASSLALGSGYTF. Variable domain in full (rest from reference TRBV5-1 and TRBJ1-2): KAGVTQTPRYLIKTRGQQVTLSCSPISGHRSVSWYQQTPGQGLQFLFEYFSETQRNKGNFPGRFSGRQFSNSRSEMNVSTLELGDSALYLCASSLALGSGYTFGSGTRLTVV.

The genes are TRBV30 and TRBJ2-5; possibly TRBD2 for D (5 bases). CDR1 is GTSNPN and CDR2 is SVGIG in the germline V gene (reference sequence). The CDR3 spans 13 residues. Trimming left V 1 base short and J 5 bases short, with 11 bases between. The CDR3 DNA reads TGTGCCTGGAGTGGGGTTCGAGGGGAGACCCAGTACTTC. As protein: CAWSGVRGETQYF.

The CDR3 nucleotides are TGTGCCAGCAGCGCCAAGCCAGGGACCGGGGAGCTGTTTTTT. It yields the protein CASSAKPGTGELFF. The chain couples TRBV6-1 to TRBJ2-2; D possibly corresponds to TRBD1 (5 bases). Germline CDR1 is MNHNS and CDR2 is SASEGT. CDR3 length equals 14 residues. Trimming shortened V by 6 bases and J by 5 bases, and 13 bases separated the two germline ends.

The V and J genes are TRBV28 and TRBJ2-7; 11 bases fit TRBD2. Unmatched junction bases numbered 4, after V lost 3 bases and J lost 0 bases. The V gene's germline CDR1 is MDHEN and CDR2 SYDVKM. This CDR3 contains 16 residues. The CDR3 is CASSFRGLADSYEQYF. The CDR3 DNA follows: TGTGCCAGCAGTTTCCGGGGACTAGCGGACTCCTACGAGCAGTACTTC.

J is TRBJ2-5 and V is TRBV11-1; TRBD1 matches 8 bases. The CDR3 totals 15 residues. With V trimmed by 4 bases and J by 2 bases, 6 bases remained unmatched. Germline V gene lookup returns CDR1 SGHAT and CDR2 FQDESV (reference sequence). CDR3 DNA sequence: TGTGCCAGCAGCTCACGGGACAGGTTTCAAGAGACCCAGTACTTC. Protein product: CASSSRDRFQETQYF.

The chain is built from TRBV2 and TRBJ2-5; 10 nucleotides match TRBD2. The trim removed 8 bases at V and 5 bases at J, leaving 17 bases unmatched. Germline assignment: CDR1 SNHLY and CDR2 FYNNEI. The CDR3 length is 17 residues. This CDR3 reads CASGEGWSGGDIETQYF. CDR3 coding DNA: TGTGCCAGCGGGGAGGGTTGGAGCGGGGGGGACATCGAGACCCAGTACTTC.